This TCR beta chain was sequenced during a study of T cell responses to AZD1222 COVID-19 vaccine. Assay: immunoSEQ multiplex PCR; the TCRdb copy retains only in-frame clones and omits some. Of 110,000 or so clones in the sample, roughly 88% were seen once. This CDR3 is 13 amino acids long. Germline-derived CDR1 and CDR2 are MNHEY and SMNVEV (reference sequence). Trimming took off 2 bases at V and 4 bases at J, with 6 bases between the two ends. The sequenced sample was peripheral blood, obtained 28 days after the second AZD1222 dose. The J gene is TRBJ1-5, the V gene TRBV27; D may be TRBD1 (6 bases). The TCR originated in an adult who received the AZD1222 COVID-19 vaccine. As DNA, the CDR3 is TGTGCCAGCAGTTTAAGGGGGAATCAGCCCCAGCATTTT. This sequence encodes CASSLRGNQPQHF.